Listed here are 17 T cell receptor beta chains from one sample, sequenced in a study of blood T cell repertoires in COVID-19. Repertoires were generated with immunoSEQ multiplex PCR, while TCRdb's copy carries only in-frame clones and drops some. The table lists 130,000 or so clones, about four fifths of them singletons. Sequencing used peripheral blood. The origin of the receptors is a woman aged 55-70 years with acute or convalescent COVID-19.

V usage is TRBV9 and J usage is TRBJ2-1, with D uncertain. Germline CDR1 is SGDLS and CDR2 is YYNGEE. Trimming shortened V by 0 bases and J by 9 bases, and 7 bases separated the two germline ends. The CDR3 length is 12 residues. The CDR3: CASSVVAGEQFF. The DNA for the CDR3 is TGTGCCAGCAGCGTAGTGGCAGGTGAGCAGTTCTTC.

This clone was picked up one time. This chain links TRBV30 with TRBJ2-7, with a tentative D call TRBD2 (6 bases). The CDR3 has 13 amino acids. Per germline, CDR1 GTSNPN and CDR2 SVGIG (reference sequence). The ends were cut back, 0 bases at V and 1 base at J, with 7 bases in the middle. The CDR3 DNA reads TGTGCCTGGAGTGTTGGGGGGTCCTACGAGCAGTACTTC. Encoded protein: CAWSVGGSYEQYF.

The chain couples TRBV5-1 to TRBJ1-2; perhaps TRBD1 as D (5 bases). The V gene lost 0 bases and the J gene lost 4 bases, with 7 bases spanning the gap. CDR1 and CDR2 (germline): SGHRS, YFSETQ. The CDR3 runs to 13 residues. The CDR3 sequence is CASSLAQGYGYTF. CDR3 coding DNA: TGCGCCAGCAGCTTGGCCCAGGGCTATGGCTACACCTTC. Based on the CDR3 plus reference TRBV5-1 and TRBJ1-2, the full variable domain is KAGVTQTPRYLIKTRGQQVTLSCSPISGHRSVSWYQQTPGQGLQFLFEYFSETQRNKGNFPGRFSGRQFSNSRSEMNVSTLELGDSALYLCASSLAQGYGYTFGSGTRLTVV.

V and J are TRBV6-5 and TRBJ1-4; 8 nucleotides agree with TRBD1. Germline V CDR1 and CDR2: MNHEY, SVGAGI. The ends lost 2 bases at V and 7 bases at J; junction bases unmatched: 9. CDR3 length equals 16 residues. In nucleotides, the CDR3 is TGTGCCAGCAGTTACGGGCGACAGGGGAGAGGTGAAAAACTGTTTTTT. Its protein product is CASSYGRQGRGEKLFF.

This chain uses TRBV5-6 with TRBJ1-5, with 7 bases aligning to TRBD1. CDR1 and CDR2 (germline): SGHDT, YYEEEE. The CDR3 is 17 amino acids. Trimming cost V 1 base and J 4 bases; bases outside gene matches: 11. The CDR3 sequence: CASSLRSTGQQNQPQHF. The CDR3, as DNA: TGTGCCAGCAGCTTGAGATCGACGGGACAGCAAAATCAGCCCCAGCATTTT. Looking up the rest from reference TRBV5-6 and TRBJ1-5 gives the full variable domain: DAGVTQSPTHLIKTRGQQVTLRCSPKSGHDTVSWYQQALGQGPQFIFQYYEEEERQRGNFPDRFSGHQFPNYSSELNVNALLLGDSALYLCASSLRSTGQQNQPQHFGDGTRLSIL.

This clone appeared once. The gene calls are TRBV28 and TRBJ2-7; D unclear. In germline, CDR1 is MDHEN, CDR2 SYDVKM. With 2 bases removed from V and 3 bases from J, the gap between germline ends came to 11 bases. The CDR3 length is 14 residues. The CDR3 DNA is TGTGCCAGCAGTTTAGATGGAGTAGTCTACGAGCAGTACTTC. Protein sequence: CASSLDGVVYEQYF.

The chain couples TRBV6-5 to TRBJ1-3; no firm D call. The CDR3 covers 14 residues. Germline V CDR1 and CDR2: MNHEY, SVGAGI. Between the trimmed V and J ends, which lost 6 bases and 0 bases, there was a span of 9 bases. The CDR3 loop is CASRASLSGNTIYF. The CDR3 nucleotides read TGTGCCAGCAGGGCCAGTCTCTCTGGAAACACCATATATTTT.

This sequence joins TRBV2 and TRBJ2-3; 9 nucleotides match TRBD2. With V trimmed by 6 bases and J by 5 bases, 9 bases remained unmatched. Germline CDR1 is SNHLY and CDR2 is FYNNEI. CDR3 length equals 15 residues. For the CDR3, the DNA is TGTGCCAGCAGCGCGAGCGGGGGGACCGGAGATACGCAGTATTTT. This sequence encodes CASSASGGTGDTQYF.

This clone was found a few times. The chain recombines TRBV10-3 with TRBJ1-1, with D hard to call. Germline V gene sequence: CDR1 ENHRY, CDR2 SYGVKD. This CDR3 spans 13 amino acids. The V end was cut by 10 bases, the J end by 4 bases, with 16 bases between. CDR3 sequence: CATAGVGATEAFF. The CDR3 DNA is TGTGCCACCGCGGGCGTCGGTGCCACTGAAGCTTTCTTT.

The chain combines TRBV29-1 with TRBJ1-2; the D is unclear. The CDR3 length is 12 residues. V lost 2 bases and J 1 base, leaving 5 bases between the germline ends. From germline, CDR1 is SQVTM and CDR2 ANQGSEA. The CDR3 sequence is CSVESVNYGYTF. The DNA of the CDR3 is TGCAGCGTTGAATCGGTTAACTATGGCTACACCTTC.

The chain links TRBV6-5 to TRBJ1-1; no clear D. Germline CDR1 and CDR2: MNHEY and SVGAGI. The V end lost 0 bases, the J end lost 0 bases, and 11 bases lay between the germline ends. The CDR3 has 16 amino acids. This chain's CDR3 is CASSYSRLSMNTEAFF. The CDR3 DNA reads TGTGCCAGCAGTTACTCGCGCTTGTCAATGAACACTGAAGCTTTCTTT.

The chain links TRBV5-6 to TRBJ1-3; D not resolved. CDR3 length: 16 amino acids. V dropped 1 base and J dropped 0 bases, with 11 bases sitting between them. Germline CDR1 and CDR2: SGHDT and YYEEEE. This CDR3 reads CASSLLKIYSGNTIYF. The CDR3 DNA sequence: TGTGCCAGCAGCTTGCTGAAGATCTACTCTGGAAACACCATATATTTT.

V usage is TRBV27 and J usage is TRBJ1-5; 11 nucleotides match TRBD1. In germline, CDR1 is MNHEY, CDR2 SMNVEV (reference sequence). V shed 6 bases, J shed 6 bases, and the junction held 7 bases outside the gene matches. CDR3 size: 15 residues. CDR3 protein: CASSPWTGGGQPQHF. The CDR3 coding sequence is TGTGCCAGCAGCCCCTGGACAGGGGGCGGTCAGCCCCAGCATTTT.

This chain joins TRBV29-1 and TRBJ1-1; the match to TRBD1 covers 7 bases. Germline lookup yields CDR1 SQVTM and CDR2 ANQGSEA. This CDR3 is 15 amino acids long. J gave up 0 bases and V 7 bases, and 11 bases lay outside the gene matches. The CDR3 reads CSAARQGGVNTEAFF. DNA for the CDR3: TGCAGCGCCGCCAGACAGGGCGGAGTGAACACTGAAGCTTTCTTT. The full variable domain, its missing parts supplied by reference TRBV29-1 and TRBJ1-1, is SAVISQKPSRDICQRGTSLTIQCQVDSQVTMMFWYRQQPGQSLTLIATANQGSEATYESGFVIDKFPISRPNLTFSTLTVSNMSPEDSSIYLCSAARQGGVNTEAFFGQGTRLTVV.

The rearrangement links TRBV2 to TRBJ1-5; D uncertain. From germline, CDR1 is SNHLY and CDR2 FYNNEI. The CDR3 loop spans 13 amino acids. Trimming pared 7 bases from V and 0 bases from J, leaving 7 bases between. The CDR3 is CASNWASNQPQHF. In nucleotides, the CDR3 is TGTGCCAGCAACTGGGCTAGCAATCAGCCCCAGCATTTT.

The chain joins TRBV27 to TRBJ1-6, with D maybe TRBD1 (5 bases). Germline V gene lookup returns CDR1 MNHEY and CDR2 SMNVEV (reference sequence). The V end lost 0 bases, the J end lost 6 bases, and 12 bases lay between the germline ends. CDR3 length: 16 amino acids. In nucleotides, the CDR3 is TGTGCCAGCAGTTTATCAGCCGGGGGAGTTAATTCACCCCTCCACTTT. Its translation is CASSLSAGGVNSPLHF.

The rearrangement links TRBV25-1 to TRBJ2-1; the match to TRBD2 covers 7 bases. Germline CDR1 is MGHDK and CDR2 is SYGVNS. V was clipped by 2 bases and J by 0 bases; unmatched bases: 1. The CDR3 is made up of 15 amino acids. Written as DNA, the CDR3 is TGTGCCAGCAGTGAAACGGGGGGCTCCTACAATGAGCAGTTCTTC. The encoded protein is CASSETGGSYNEQFF.